Below are 30 T cell receptor beta chains sequenced from a single sample in a study of shared clonotypes between healthy human individuals. Assay: immunoSEQ multiplex PCR; the TCRdb copy retains only in-frame clones and omits some. The data show some 2,000,000 clones, roughly 94% seen once. The sample consisted of naive CD4+ T cells sorted from blood. Sample subset: CD45RA+ positively selected. These receptors all come from a man aged 18 to 29 in good health.

The chain has TRBV5-1 and TRBJ2-3; TRBD2 aligns across 9 bases. Germline-derived CDR1 and CDR2 are SGHRS and YFSETQ. V lost 0 bases, J lost 4 bases, and 6 bases stayed unmatched. There are 16 residues in the CDR3. CDR3 in amino acids: CASSLVPSGTADTQYF. The DNA for the CDR3 is TGCGCCAGCAGCTTGGTTCCTAGCGGGACCGCAGATACGCAGTATTTT.

J is TRBJ2-2 and V is TRBV7-8, with D possibly being TRBD2 (5 bases). The V gene lost 8 bases and the J gene lost 2 bases, with 15 bases spanning the gap. The CDR3 loop spans 15 amino acids. CDR1 and CDR2 from the germline V gene are SGHVS and FQNEAQ. The CDR3 sequence is CASCRGLPNTGELFF. In nucleotides, the CDR3 is TGTGCCAGCTGTCGGGGTTTACCAAACACCGGGGAGCTGTTTTTT.

The chain employs TRBV18 and TRBJ1-1, with 7 bases matching TRBD1. Looked up from germline, CDR1 is KGHSH and CDR2 is LQKENI. V was pared by 6 bases and J by 3 bases, with 13 bases of the junction left unmatched. The CDR3 has 16 residues. CDR3: CASSPRTGLGDTEAFF. Here the CDR3 DNA reads TGTGCCAGCTCGCCTAGGACAGGTTTAGGGGACACTGAAGCTTTCTTT.

The genes are TRBV5-8 and TRBJ2-4; 7 nucleotides line up with TRBD1. V dropped 2 bases and J dropped 2; count of bases not matched to a gene: 13. CDR3 length: 18 residues. Per the germline V gene, CDR1 is SGHTS and CDR2 is YDEGEE. The chain's CDR3 is CASSFGLRGLGTKNIQYF. The CDR3 nucleotides read TGTGCCAGCAGCTTTGGGTTAAGGGGGCTGGGAACCAAAAACATTCAGTACTTC.

J is TRBJ1-2 and V is TRBV5-6; D unclear. The CDR3 length is 18 residues. With 0 bases removed from V and 0 bases from J, the gap between germline ends came to 18 bases. CDR1 and CDR2 from the germline V gene are SGHDT and YYEEEE. In DNA, the CDR3 is TGTGCCAGCAGCTTGGAAGGAGGCCACGGACCGGCTAACTATGGCTACACCTTC. It codes for CASSLEGGHGPANYGYTF.

This clone was recorded once. V gene TRBV7-9 combines with J gene TRBJ2-5, with no clear D. The CDR3 runs 15 residues. Germline lookup yields CDR1 SEHNR and CDR2 FQNEAQ (reference sequence). Trimming stripped 7 bases from V and 2 bases from J, with 17 bases between. CDR3 loop: CASTLLFGPQETQYF. For the CDR3, the DNA is TGTGCCAGCACCCTCCTGTTCGGCCCACAAGAGACCCAGTACTTC.

The J gene is TRBJ1-2, the V gene TRBV5-1; TRBD1 aligns across 9 bases. V lost 7 bases and J lost 2; bases outside the gene matches: 6. Germline assignment: CDR1 SGHRS and CDR2 YFSETQ. The CDR3 length is 14 residues. The CDR3 coding sequence is TGCGCCAGCGGACGGACAGGGGAAAACTATGGCTACACCTTC. It is translated as CASGRTGENYGYTF.

This chain uses TRBV7-8 with TRBJ1-1; D perhaps matches TRBD1 (5 bases). This CDR3 has 13 residues. V lost 0 bases to trimming and J lost 8 bases, with 10 bases between them. Germline-derived CDR1 and CDR2 are SGHVS and FQNEAQ. This chain's CDR3 is CASSLASGGEAFF. The CDR3 coding sequence is TGTGCCAGCAGCTTAGCGAGCGGGGGAGAAGCTTTCTTT.

The rearrangement links TRBV11-2 to TRBJ1-2; D is undetermined. The germline V and J ends were trimmed by 6 bases and 4 bases, with 9 bases remaining between them. The length of the CDR3 is 12 residues. The germline CDR1 and CDR2 sequences are SGHAT and FQNNGV. The CDR3 spells CASSGEIYGYTF. The DNA of the CDR3 is TGTGCCAGCAGTGGGGAGATCTATGGCTACACCTTC.

The V and J genes are TRBV11-3 and TRBJ2-2; D gene ambiguous. Germline V CDR1 and CDR2: SGHNT, YENEEA. There are 16 residues in the CDR3. Trimming pared 1 base from V and 0 bases from J, leaving 9 bases between. The CDR3 DNA reads TGTGCCAGCAGCTTAGGTACATTCGCGAACACCGGGGAGCTGTTTTTT. As protein: CASSLGTFANTGELFF. The whole variable domain, remainder taken from reference TRBV11-3 and TRBJ2-2, is EAGVVQSPRYKIIEKKQPVAFWCNPISGHNTLYWYLQNLGQGPELLIRYENEEAVDDSQLPKDRFSAERLKGVDSTLKIQPAELGDSAVYLCASSLGTFANTGELFFGEGSRLTVL.

The chain combines TRBV6-5 with TRBJ2-7, with TRBD2 identical over 8 bases. V lost 2 bases and J lost 3; bases outside the gene matches: 3. Germline-derived CDR1 and CDR2 are MNHEY and SVGAGI. There are 14 residues in the CDR3. The CDR3 loop is CASSYESGSYEQYF. CDR3 nucleotides: TGTGCCAGCAGTTACGAGAGCGGGAGCTACGAGCAGTACTTC.

The chain recombines TRBV10-3 with TRBJ1-5; D may be TRBD1 (6 bases). Germline assignment: CDR1 ENHRY and CDR2 SYGVKD. V was trimmed by 3 bases and J by 4 bases, leaving 13 bases between them. CDR3 length: 15 amino acids. The CDR3 sequence: CAISDLGTGNQPQHF. DNA of the CDR3: TGTGCCATCAGTGATTTGGGAACAGGGAATCAGCCCCAGCATTTT.

This chain uses TRBV2 with TRBJ1-5; 10 nucleotides agree with TRBD1. This CDR3 is 14 amino acids long. With V trimmed by 6 bases and J by 7 bases, 6 bases remained unmatched. From germline, CDR1 is SNHLY and CDR2 FYNNEI. In nucleotides, the CDR3 is TGTGCCAGCAGGGGGACAGGGGCAGGACAGCCCCAGCATTTT. Translated, it gives CASRGTGAGQPQHF.

This rearrangement joins TRBV7-2 to TRBJ2-5; 8 positions agree with TRBD1. The germline V gene encodes CDR1 SGHTA and CDR2 FQGNSA. V gave up 5 bases and J gave up 5 bases; unmatched junction bases: 4. The CDR3 length is 13 residues. The CDR3 loop is CASSRTGGETQYF. Written as DNA, the CDR3 is TGTGCCAGCAGCAGAACAGGGGGGGAGACCCAGTACTTC.

The V gene is TRBV18, the J gene TRBJ1-4; tentative D call: TRBD1 (6 bases). The CDR3 sequence is 14 residues long. Germline CDR1 and CDR2: KGHSH and LQKENI. Trimming pared 4 bases from V and 4 bases from J, leaving 10 bases between. DNA for the CDR3: TGTGCCAGCTCACTGGACAGAGTTAATGAAAAACTGTTTTTT. It encodes CASSLDRVNEKLFF.

CDR3 nucleotide sequence: TGCAGTACGGCGGAACAAGAGACCCAGTACTTC. As protein: CSTAEQETQYF. This sequence joins TRBV20-1 and TRBJ2-5; D is undetermined. Germline V gene lookup returns CDR1 DFQATT and CDR2 SNEGSKA (reference sequence). V was shortened by 8 bases and J by 2 bases, with 9 bases between the two germline ends. The CDR3 consists of 11 residues.

This CDR3 reads CASSYPPGQGNQPQHF. DNA of the CDR3: TGTGCCAGCAGTTACCCTCCCGGACAGGGCAATCAGCCCCAGCATTTT. V and J are TRBV6-6 and TRBJ1-5; 7 bases are shared with TRBD1. V shed 2 bases, J shed 2 bases, and the junction held 6 bases outside the gene matches. Germline-derived CDR1 and CDR2 are MNHNY and SVGAGI (reference sequence). The CDR3 extends over 16 amino acids.

The CDR3 spells CASSFYPRGYTF. In DNA form, the CDR3 reads TGTGCCAGCAGTTTTTACCCTCGTGGCTACACCTTC. The V gene is TRBV28, the J gene TRBJ1-2, with D hard to call. V was shortened by 3 bases and J by 7 bases, with 9 bases between the two germline ends. CDR3 length equals 12 residues. Germline CDR1 MDHEN, CDR2 SYDVKM.

The V gene is TRBV5-6, the J gene TRBJ1-3, with 9 bases aligning to TRBD1. CDR3 length: 15 residues. J gave up 5 bases and V 4 bases, and 7 bases lay outside the gene matches. Germline CDR1 reads SGHDT; CDR2 reads YYEEEE. The CDR3 nucleotides read TGTGCCAGCAGCGGACCGGGACAGGGTCGAAACACCATATATTTT. As protein: CASSGPGQGRNTIYF.

On this clone itself: With a much larger clone just one base away, this may be a read error. The gene calls are TRBV30 and TRBJ1-2; 8 bases are a match to TRBD1. Germline loops: CDR1 GTSNPN, CDR2 SVGIG (reference sequence). CDR3 length equals 13 residues. The CDR3 is CAWTGGESYDYTF. The CDR3 DNA is TGTGCCTGGACAGGGGGCGAATCCTATGACTACACCTTC.

This clone was seen a single time. The chain recombines TRBV6-6 with TRBJ1-5; 9 positions agree with TRBD1. Germline CDR1 reads MNHNY; CDR2 reads SVGAGI (reference sequence). This CDR3 contains 14 residues. Trimming cost V 11 bases and J 2 bases; bases outside gene matches: 7. Here the CDR3 reads CAAMGQGRNQPQHF. The CDR3 bases are TGTGCCGCCATGGGACAGGGTCGCAATCAGCCCCAGCATTTT.

V and J are TRBV6-1 and TRBJ2-7; no clear D. Germline V gene data show CDR1 as MNHNS and CDR2 as SASEGT. V lost 0 bases, J lost 0 bases, and 9 bases lay in between. This CDR3 has 15 amino acids. CDR3 bases: TGTGCCAGCAGTGAAGCAGGTAAATCCTCCTACGAGCAGTACTTC. It yields the protein CASSEAGKSSYEQYF.

A few counts support this clone. Within the sample, other DNA sequences also encode this same CDR3. Here the CDR3 DNA reads TGTGCCAGCAGTTACGGGACAGGGGAGTACTTC. Protein: CASSYGTGEYF. This sequence joins TRBV6-5 and TRBJ2-7; the match to TRBD1 covers 10 bases. The CDR3 contains 11 residues. Germline-derived CDR1 and CDR2 are MNHEY and SVGAGI. Trimming took 2 bases from V and 11 from J; bases not matched to a gene: 0.

V and J are TRBV20-1 and TRBJ1-4; the match to TRBD1 covers 7 bases. Trimming removed 5 bases from V and 8 bases from J; junction bases left unmatched: 2. There are 11 residues in the CDR3. Germline-derived CDR1 and CDR2 are DFQATT and SNEGSKA (reference sequence). The DNA for the CDR3 is TGCAGTGCTGTACAGGGGGAAAAACTGTTTTTT. Translation: CSAVQGEKLFF.

This chain joins TRBV2 and TRBJ2-2; 7 bases are shared with TRBD2. Per the germline V gene, CDR1 is SNHLY and CDR2 is FYNNEI. The V gene end was trimmed by 6 bases and the J gene end by 7 bases; junction bases not matched to a gene: 8. The CDR3 covers 14 residues. The CDR3: CASSPPAGVGELFF. The DNA for the CDR3 is TGTGCCAGCAGCCCCCCCGCGGGGGTCGGGGAGCTGTTTTTT.

This chain joins TRBV10-3 and TRBJ1-6; 8 positions match TRBD1. After removal of 2 bases from V and 7 bases from J, the junction contained 7 bases not matched to a gene. Germline V gene sequence: CDR1 ENHRY, CDR2 SYGVKD. The length of the CDR3 is 16 residues. The CDR3 reads CAISEPGQGENSPLHF. For the CDR3, the DNA is TGTGCCATCAGTGAGCCCGGACAGGGCGAGAATTCACCCCTCCACTTT.

The gene calls are TRBV9 and TRBJ2-3; 12 nucleotides match TRBD2. Germline V CDR1 and CDR2: SGDLS, YYNGEE. CDR3 size: 18 residues. With V trimmed by 4 bases and J by 0 bases, 9 bases remained unmatched. The chain's CDR3 is CASSLGTSGSRSTDTQYF. The CDR3 bases are TGTGCCAGCAGCCTGGGGACTAGCGGGTCGAGAAGCACAGATACGCAGTATTTT.

Only one count was recorded for this clone. The chain joins TRBV4-3 to TRBJ2-2; 11 bases map to TRBD1. CDR1 LGHNA and CDR2 YSLEER come from the germline V gene. CDR3 length: 19 residues. Trimming took 2 bases from V and 4 from J; bases not matched to a gene: 12. The CDR3 nucleotides are TGCGCCAGCAGCCAAAGCTACGGACAGGGGGCGCGGGGCACCGGGGAGCTGTTTTTT. Its protein is CASSQSYGQGARGTGELFF.

This rearrangement joins TRBV27 to TRBJ1-1; TRBD1 might be the D (6 bases). Germline assignment: CDR1 MNHEY and CDR2 SMNVEV (reference sequence). The CDR3 has 14 amino acids. Deletions cut 7 bases from V and 1 base from J, with 13 bases between. CDR3 in amino acids: CASKNDRRNTEAFF. For the CDR3, the DNA is TGTGCCAGCAAGAATGACAGGAGGAACACTGAAGCTTTCTTT.

V usage is TRBV6-1 and J usage is TRBJ1-2, with unresolved D. CDR3 length equals 15 residues. CDR1 and CDR2 (germline): MNHNS, SASEGT. V lost 2 bases and J 5 bases, leaving 15 bases between the germline ends. The CDR3 nucleotides read TGTGCCAGCAGTGAAAGGTCACTAGGCCTATATGGCTACACCTTC. Translated: CASSERSLGLYGYTF.